The rows below give T cell receptor beta chains drawn from one sample of a study of CD8+CD57+ T cells in acquired aplastic anemia. TCRdb recomputed calls from the reads with MiXCR, one row per CDR3 protein. The sample consists of around 220,000 distinct CDR3 sequences, over 40% of them appearing once. The sample consisted of sorted CD4+, CD8+, or CD8+CD57+ T cells (not recorded which) from PBMCs. The receptors here all came from a human donor with aplastic anemia. CDR3s leave out the opening cysteine and the closing phenylalanine or tryptophan.

cdr3_aa j_call v_call
ASSRGGQFTGELF TRBJ2-2 TRBV2
ASSGPRSGVSSYEQY TRBJ2-7 TRBV2
ASSLGGTAKNIQY TRBJ2-4 TRBV7-3
ASSLVSGAYEQY TRBJ2-7 TRBV7-8
SARDLSGQDNSPLH TRBJ1-6 TRBV20-1
ASSLAWTAYEQY TRBJ2-7 TRBV7-2
ATYRGPGSEKLF TRBJ1-4 TRBV6-1
ASKQGRGNTEAF TRBJ1-1 TRBV19
ASSPTPGQGGVEQY TRBJ2-7 TRBV5-1
ASSQDYLDSNQPQH TRBJ1-5 TRBV7-9
ASRTYSGGPRVNTQY TRBJ2-3 TRBV6-5
ASSSPGAMNTEAF TRBJ1-1 TRBV4-2
ASSSGGRAF TRBJ1-1 TRBV12-3/TRBV12-4
ASSEVDLNEQF TRBJ2-1 TRBV10-2
ASSEVGGATPQH TRBJ1-5 TRBV2
SPRGGAYEQY TRBJ2-7 TRBV20-1
ASRSQGTINTEAF TRBJ1-1 TRBV2
SARLPGTEAL TRBJ1-1 TRBV20-1
ASSGGRGLSQPQH TRBJ1-5 TRBV6-1
ASSHPRGLASDEQF TRBJ2-1 TRBV9
ASSESSGSVETQY TRBJ2-5 TRBV25-1
ASTELAGDQETQY TRBJ2-5 TRBV7-2
ASSADSYNEQF TRBJ2-1 TRBV5-1
ASSLTGAISTDTQY TRBJ2-3 TRBV5-8
ASRGTSSYNEQF TRBJ2-1 TRBV27
ASSLTGDEQF TRBJ2-1 TRBV5-5
ASTYGTSFYGYT TRBJ1-2 TRBV6-5
ASKELGNSPLH TRBJ1-6 TRBV19
ASSFSGTASYEH TRBJ1-5 TRBV5-5
SAMGASGYT TRBJ1-2 TRBV20-1
ASSILGGTLIYEQY TRBJ2-7 TRBV19
ASSISQGRRRETQY TRBJ2-5 TRBV19
ASSVEETQY TRBJ2-5 TRBV9
ASSYSGTPTATNEKLF TRBJ1-4 TRBV6-5
ASSFQQNTEAF TRBJ1-1 TRBV7-3
AASDRDGFSGYT TRBJ1-2 TRBV24-1
ASRLTFGGNTEAF TRBJ1-1 TRBV6-1
ASSSMARDRTYEQY TRBJ2-7 TRBV7-2
ASRAGDTNTGELF TRBJ2-2 TRBV6-6
AISDGQGGEQY TRBJ2-7 TRBV10-3
ASSTRTGYYEQY TRBJ2-7 TRBV14
ASSPQGIHEQY TRBJ2-7 TRBV18
ASSRLRLQETQY TRBJ2-5 TRBV11-2
ASSESGTVNTEAF TRBJ1-1 TRBV2
ASSHPAGELF TRBJ2-2 TRBV6-4
ASSQYGTGGGTEAF TRBJ1-1 TRBV5-1
ASSSGQDEQY TRBJ2-7 TRBV28
SAPQGTSYEQY TRBJ2-7 TRBV20-1
ASSLGDRGPDTQY TRBJ2-3 TRBV5-1
AISESGGPQYEQY TRBJ2-7 TRBV10-3
ATSDPGTSGGADTQY TRBJ2-3 TRBV24-1
AISAEGNQPQH TRBJ1-5 TRBV10-3
ASSQDRGGLYGYT TRBJ1-2 TRBV4-1
ASSLASSGGGYT TRBJ1-2 TRBV12-3/TRBV12-4
ASSLGQGWSPLH TRBJ1-6 TRBV5-8